Below are 30 T cell receptor beta chains sequenced from a single sample in a study of T-cell memory formation after mild COVID-19. TCRdb independently ran MiXCR on the 5' RACE reads; one entry per CDR3 protein. The sample consists of around 320,000 distinct CDR3 sequences, around 19% of them appearing once. The sequencing sample was made of PBMCs or a T cell subset sorted from them (not recorded which). These receptors originate from a man aged 18-30 years who had mild COVID-19 (a few samples of this study predate the infection). Cell type and time point are not known.

This clonotype came up a few times. The chain recombines TRBV11-2 with TRBJ2-2, with D perhaps TRBD1 or TRBD2 (6 bases each). Germline-derived CDR1 and CDR2 are SGHAT and FQNNGV. This CDR3 has 14 amino acids. The V end was cut by 5 bases, the J end by 4 bases, with 11 bases between. In nucleotides, the CDR3 is TGTGCCAGCAGCCCGGGGGCACGCACCGGGGAGCTGTTTTTT. Residues: CASSPGARTGELFF.

This clonotype was found a few times. This chain uses TRBV20-1 with TRBJ2-4, with D perhaps matching TRBD1 or TRBD2 (5 bases each). CDR1 is DFQATT, CDR2 SNEGSKA, per germline (reference sequence). V lost 6 bases, J lost 3 bases, and 15 bases lay in between. The CDR3 sequence is 14 residues long. The CDR3 DNA reads as TGCAGTGCCGGGACCCCCGGATACAAAAACATTCAGTACTTC. Its protein is CSAGTPGYKNIQYF.

This chain joins TRBV9 and TRBJ2-7; tentatively, D is TRBD2 (6 bases). Germline CDR1 and CDR2: SGDLS and YYNGEE. The V and J ends lost 0 bases and 7 bases respectively, with 14 bases between them. The CDR3 consists of 14 residues. DNA of the CDR3: TGTGCCAGCAGCGTAGGAGTTCAGGAGGGGGAGCAGTACTTC. Residues: CASSVGVQEGEQYF.

The genes are TRBV7-9 and TRBJ1-1; D call uncertain. Trimming left V 2 bases short and J 1 base short, with 14 bases between. From germline, CDR1 is SEHNR and CDR2 FQNEAQ (reference sequence). This CDR3 spans 16 amino acids. The CDR3 region is CASSLSPANWNTEAFF. CDR3 bases: TGTGCCAGCAGCTTATCACCCGCGAACTGGAACACTGAAGCTTTCTTT.

This clonotype occurred many times. This chain's CDR3 is CASSQPLFEAGNTIYF. As DNA, the CDR3 is TGTGCCAGCAGCCAACCCCTCTTTGAGGCTGGAAACACCATATATTTT. The rearrangement links TRBV3-1 to TRBJ1-3; D gene ambiguous. Germline CDR1 is LGHDT and CDR2 is YNNKEL (reference sequence). V gave up 2 bases and J gave up 2 bases, with 13 bases separating them. The CDR3 has 16 amino acids.

The V and J genes are TRBV7-2 and TRBJ2-5, with 8 bases that match TRBD2. Germline CDR1 is SGHTA and CDR2 is FQGNSA. The CDR3 is 17 residues long. J was trimmed by 3 bases and V by 5 bases; bases with no gene match: 14. CDR3 sequence reads: CASSVLAGTGPEETQYF. CDR3 nucleotides: TGTGCCAGCAGCGTATTAGCGGGGACGGGACCTGAAGAGACCCAGTACTTC.

This clonotype has more than one count but fewer than ten. The rearrangement joins TRBV4-1 to TRBJ2-3, with 8 bases fitting TRBD2. Germline V gene lookup returns CDR1 MGHRA and CDR2 YSYEKL. Trimming removed 4 bases from V and 6 bases from J; junction bases left unmatched: 9. The CDR3 totals 15 residues. The CDR3 reads CASSLSGTSSDTQYF. The CDR3 nucleotides are TGCGCCAGCAGCCTTTCGGGGACTAGTTCGGATACGCAGTATTTT.

This clonotype was counted only a few times. The V and J genes are TRBV7-6 and TRBJ2-1; 7 positions agree with TRBD2. Unmatched junction bases numbered 7, after V lost 5 bases and J lost 0 bases. This CDR3 contains 16 residues. Looked up from germline, CDR1 is SGHVS and CDR2 is FNYEAQ. CDR3 amino acids: CASSQSGGGSYNEQFF. DNA for the CDR3: TGTGCCAGCAGCCAGAGTGGGGGGGGCTCCTACAATGAGCAGTTCTTC.

The sample holds a few counts of this clonotype. CDR3 nucleotides: TGTGCCAGCGGAAGGGGGCTTGGGTCACCCCTCCACTTT. Translated: CASGRGLGSPLHF. The J gene is TRBJ1-6, the V gene TRBV28; 7 bases match TRBD1. V lost 8 bases, J lost 10 bases, and 8 bases stayed unmatched. Germline CDR1 and CDR2: MDHEN and SYDVKM. The CDR3 consists of 13 residues.

Only a few counts were recorded for this clonotype. The chain employs TRBV24-1 and TRBJ2-7, with a possible D match to TRBD1 (5 bases). CDR1 and CDR2 from the germline V gene are KGHDR and SFDVKD. The length of the CDR3 is 10 residues. The ends were cut back, 3 bases at V and 12 bases at J, with 8 bases in the middle. Written as DNA, the CDR3 is TGTGCCACCAGTGATACCGACAGGTACTTC. Its translation: CATSDTDRYF.

This sequence joins TRBV12-3 or TRBV12-4 and TRBJ2-2; D might be TRBD2 (6 bases). V lost 6 bases, J lost 3 bases, and 11 bases lay in between. This CDR3 comprises 14 residues. The CDR3 reads CASSPWDYTGELFF. The CDR3 nucleotides read TGTGCCAGCAGCCCCTGGGACTACACCGGGGAGCTGTTTTTT.

This clonotype occurred a few times. The gene calls are TRBV4-3 and TRBJ2-3; D gene ambiguous. Germline V CDR1 and CDR2: LGHNA, YSLEER. The CDR3 length is 16 residues. The germline V and J ends were trimmed by 1 base and 4 bases, with 15 bases remaining between them. The CDR3 DNA reads TGCGCCAGCAGCCAAGCATTCGGGTCTAGTTCAGATACGCAGTATTTT. Translated: CASSQAFGSSSDTQYF.

This clonotype was seen a few times. V usage is TRBV12-3 or TRBV12-4 and J usage is TRBJ1-1, with TRBD1 matching 7 bases. J lost 12 bases, V lost 7 bases, and 8 bases had no gene match. The CDR3 is 11 residues long. The CDR3 region has the DNA TGTGCCAGCAAACGGGACAGCATGACTTTCTTT. Translated, it gives CASKRDSMTFF.

This chain joins TRBV9 and TRBJ2-1, with 12 positions matching TRBD2. Trimming cost V 2 bases and J 9 bases; bases outside gene matches: 6. Germline V gene data show CDR1 as SGDLS and CDR2 as YYNGEE. CDR3 length equals 15 residues. The CDR3 DNA is TGTGCCAGCAGCGTCCGGACTAGCGGGGAGGGTGAGCAGTTCTTC. This translates into CASSVRTSGEGEQFF. Full variable domain (remainder filled in from reference TRBV9 and TRBJ2-1): DSGVTQTPKHLITATGQRVTLRCSPRSGDLSVYWYQQSLDQGLQFLIQYYNGEERAKGNILERFSAQQFPDLHSELNLSSLELGDSALYFCASSVRTSGEGEQFFGPGTRLTVL.

This clonotype was detected many times. The genes are TRBV5-1 and TRBJ2-2; 8 bases fit TRBD2. The germline V gene has CDR1 SGHRS and CDR2 YFSETQ. After removal of 5 bases from V and 6 bases from J, the junction contained 9 bases not matched to a gene. This CDR3 spans 15 amino acids. CDR3 protein: CASSLQAGGPGELFF. In nucleotides, the CDR3 is TGCGCCAGCAGTCTTCAGGCGGGGGGTCCCGGGGAGCTGTTTTTT.

The chain recombines TRBV18 with TRBJ1-1, with 7 positions matching TRBD1. Germline V CDR1 and CDR2: KGHSH, LQKENI. The V segment lost 3 bases and the J segment 11 bases; nucleotides outside the gene matches: 18. CDR3 length: 16 amino acids. The CDR3 DNA reads as TGTGCCAGCTCACCGATTAATACAGGGGCCCCACCGCGCGCTTTCTTT. Amino acid sequence: CASSPINTGAPPRAFF.

The chain links TRBV4-3 to TRBJ1-2; D gene ambiguous. CDR3 length: 14 amino acids. CDR1 LGHNA and CDR2 YSLEER come from the germline V gene. V lost 0 bases and J lost 7, with 12 bases in between. CDR3 DNA sequence: TGCGCCAGCAGCCAAGAAGGTCAAAGCGGTGGCTACACCTTC. The encoded protein is CASSQEGQSGGYTF.

Only a few counts were recorded for this clonotype. The V and J genes are TRBV2 and TRBJ1-1; D is unclear. In germline, CDR1 is SNHLY, CDR2 FYNNEI. The germline V and J ends were trimmed by 0 bases and 1 base, with 9 bases remaining between them. The CDR3 runs to 15 residues. CDR3 sequence reads: CASSEAEGSNTEAFF. The CDR3 DNA sequence: TGTGCCAGCAGTGAAGCTGAGGGATCGAACACTGAAGCTTTCTTT.

This clonotype came up a few times. This sequence joins TRBV4-2 and TRBJ2-3; the match to TRBD2 covers 7 bases. With V trimmed by 1 base and J by 5 bases, 12 bases remained unmatched. The germline CDR1 and CDR2 sequences are LGHNA and YNFKEQ. CDR3 length: 17 residues. This CDR3 is CASSQAPSSGAGDTQYF. CDR3 nucleotide sequence: TGTGCCAGCAGCCAAGCGCCTTCGAGCGGGGCCGGAGATACGCAGTATTTT.

This chain connects TRBV20-1 to TRBJ2-7, with a possible D match to TRBD2 (5 bases). The CDR3 runs 12 residues. The germline V and J ends were trimmed by 0 bases and 5 bases, with 8 bases remaining between them. Germline values: CDR1 DFQATT, CDR2 SNEGSKA (reference sequence). In DNA form, the CDR3 reads TGCAGTGCTAGAGATCCCGGGGACGAGCAGTACGTC. This translates into CSARDPGDEQYV.

There are a few counts of this clonotype. The chain has TRBV20-1 and TRBJ2-7; D unresolved. V was clipped by 0 bases and J by 6 bases, with 12 bases between them. The V gene's germline CDR1 is DFQATT and CDR2 SNEGSKA (reference sequence). This CDR3 contains 13 residues. The CDR3, as DNA: TGCAGTGCTAGAGATCGGATAGATGGCGAGCAGTACGTC. This sequence encodes CSARDRIDGEQYV.

The J gene is TRBJ1-1, the V gene TRBV5-6; 7 bases map to TRBD1. This CDR3 has 16 amino acids. In germline, CDR1 is SGHDT, CDR2 YYEEEE. The junction had 8 bases not matched to a gene; V was cut back by 3 bases and J by 0 bases. The CDR3 here is CASSSIPGQMNTEAFF. Written as DNA, the CDR3 is TGTGCCAGCAGCTCGATTCCGGGACAGATGAACACTGAAGCTTTCTTT.

The chain is built from TRBV20-1 and TRBJ2-5; tentatively, D is TRBD2 (5 bases). There are 15 residues in the CDR3. V lost 2 bases, J lost 2 bases, and 15 bases lay in between. Germline V gene lookup returns CDR1 DFQATT and CDR2 SNEGSKA (reference sequence). In DNA, the CDR3 is TGCAGTGCTAGATCACGACTAAAGGCGCAAGAGACCCAGTACTTC. Amino acid sequence: CSARSRLKAQETQYF.

Only a few counts were recorded for this clonotype. The chain joins TRBV20-1 to TRBJ2-7, with TRBD2 identical over 14 bases. The V gene's germline CDR1 is DFQATT and CDR2 SNEGSKA (reference sequence). The length of the CDR3 is 16 residues. This CDR3 reads CRPWTSGGPTYYEQYV. Here the CDR3 DNA reads TGCAGGCCGTGGACTAGCGGGGGGCCGACCTATTACGAGCAGTACGTC.

Only a few counts were recorded for this clonotype. The V call is TRBV20-1, the J call TRBJ1-1, with D possibly TRBD1 on 5 matching bases. CDR3 length: 13 residues. Germline-derived CDR1 and CDR2 are DFQATT and SNEGSKA (reference sequence). Trimming cost V 0 bases and J 6 bases, with 11 bases left between them. In nucleotides, the CDR3 is TGCAGTGCTAGAGAGGTTCGGGGGGCTGAAGCTTTCTTT. Its protein product is CSAREVRGAEAFF.

In its sample, this clonotype was seen a few times. The J gene is TRBJ2-1, the V gene TRBV4-1; 14 bases agree with TRBD2. J gave up 7 bases and V 4 bases, and 3 bases lay outside the gene matches. Germline CDR1 reads MGHRA; CDR2 reads YSYEKL. The CDR3 has 15 residues. CDR3 region: CASSPGLAGENEQFF. Here the CDR3 DNA reads TGCGCCAGCAGCCCGGGACTAGCGGGGGAGAATGAGCAGTTCTTC.

The chain is built from TRBV27 and TRBJ1-3, with D possibly TRBD1 on 5 matching bases. CDR1 and CDR2 from the germline V gene are MNHEY and SMNVEV (reference sequence). Trimming removed 5 bases from V and 4 bases from J, with 12 bases in between. The CDR3 covers 14 residues. The CDR3 nucleotides read TGTGCCAGCAGTCCGGCGGGGCCCGGAAACACCATATATTTT. Translated, it gives CASSPAGPGNTIYF.

The J gene is TRBJ1-1, the V gene TRBV11-1, with D uncertain. Germline-derived CDR1 and CDR2 are SGHAT and FQDESV (reference sequence). The CDR3 length is 13 residues. Trimming left V 5 bases short and J 4 bases short, with 11 bases between. The CDR3 region is CASSGTWGTEAFF. DNA of the CDR3: TGTGCCAGCAGCGGAACCTGGGGCACTGAAGCTTTCTTT.

The chain uses TRBV20-1 and TRBJ2-7; the match to TRBD1 covers 9 bases. The V and J ends lost 6 bases and 4 bases, in that order; junction bases with no gene match: 7. The germline V gene has CDR1 DFQATT and CDR2 SNEGSKA (reference sequence). The length of the CDR3 is 13 residues. For the CDR3, the DNA is TGCAGTGCCCGTCCCGGGACAGGGTACGAGCAGTACTTC. Translation gives CSARPGTGYEQYF.

Only a few counts were recorded for this clonotype. DNA for the CDR3: TGTGCCAGCAGCTTAGATGGGGGATATAACACTGAAGCTTTCTTT. Residues: CASSLDGGYNTEAFF. The V gene is TRBV11-3, the J gene TRBJ1-1; TRBD1 might be the D (5 bases). Germline loops: CDR1 SGHNT, CDR2 YENEEA. CDR3 length equals 15 residues. Trimming cost V 0 bases and J 2 bases, with 10 bases left between them.